The 5 T cell receptor beta chains presented below share a single source sample, sequenced in a study of blood T cell repertoires in COVID-19. Assay used: immunoSEQ multiplex PCR; TCRdb lists only in-frame clones, some missing. The top ten hold roughly 4.7% of the sample, which has about 120,000 clones, about nine tenths seen once. Material: peripheral blood. The receptors come from a middle-aged man with acute or convalescent COVID-19.

A single count supports this clone. V and J are TRBV18 and TRBJ2-3; TRBD1 matches 7 bases. The V segment lost 3 bases and the J segment 0 bases; nucleotides outside the gene matches: 3. The CDR3 spans 15 residues. From germline, CDR1 is KGHSH and CDR2 LQKENI. CDR3 residues: CASSPTTGSTDTQYF. The CDR3 coding sequence is TGTGCCAGCTCACCGACGACAGGGAGCACAGATACGCAGTATTTT.

The V and J genes are TRBV6-5 and TRBJ2-5; 12 bases fit TRBD2. The CDR3 sequence is 15 residues long. V shed 7 bases, J shed 5 bases, and the junction held 8 bases outside the gene matches. Germline values: CDR1 MNHEY, CDR2 SVGAGI. The CDR3 protein is CASTLGGTSGETQYF. Written as DNA, the CDR3 is TGTGCCAGCACCCTAGGGGGGACTAGCGGGGAGACCCAGTACTTC.

The chain employs TRBV7-7 and TRBJ2-2; D is possibly TRBD1 (5 bases). Germline CDR1 and CDR2: SSHAT and FNYEAQ (reference sequence). This CDR3 is 14 amino acids long. Trimming pared 2 bases from V and 4 bases from J, leaving 8 bases between. The CDR3 region has the DNA TGTGCCAGCAGCTTAACAGGAAGCACCGGGGAGCTGTTTTTT. Amino acid sequence: CASSLTGSTGELFF. Full variable domain (rest looked up from reference TRBV7-7 and TRBJ2-2): GAGVSQSPRYKVTKRGQDVTLRCDPISSHATLYWYQQALGQGPEFLTYFNYEAQPDKSGLPSDRFSAERPEGSISTLTIQRTEQRDSAMYRCASSLTGSTGELFFGEGSRLTVL.

The chain carries TRBV6-5 and TRBJ1-2; 8 bases line up with TRBD1. Germline V lookup: CDR1 MNHEY, CDR2 SVGAGI. There are 13 residues in the CDR3. J gave up 4 bases and V 8 bases, and 6 bases lay outside the gene matches. CDR3 in DNA: TGTGCCAGCTTACAGGGGGAGGGCTATGGCTACACCTTC. It is translated as CASLQGEGYGYTF.

The gene calls are TRBV14 and TRBJ1-3, with 9 nucleotides matching TRBD1. V trimming: 4 bases; J trimming: 2 bases; junction bases outside the gene matches: 6. This CDR3 has 16 residues. CDR1 SGHDN and CDR2 FVKESK come from the germline V gene. CDR3: CASSPRTGVAGNTIYF. DNA for the CDR3: TGTGCCAGCAGCCCACGGACAGGGGTCGCTGGAAACACCATATATTTT.